These 20 T cell receptor beta chains came from one sample sequenced in a study of Ad26.COV2.S vaccination and SARS-CoV-2 variants. Here immunoSEQ multiplex PCR was the method, and the copy in TCRdb shows in-frame clones only, minus some. Altogether 200,000 to 300,000 clones are present, around 87% being singletons, with the ten largest covering approximately 12%. Described treatment: 19 received Ad26.COV2.S at low or high dose, single or two shots; 5 received placebo; per-sample allocation not given. It was on day 63 after the first vaccine or placebo injection that samples were taken. The starting material was peripheral blood, obtained in a trial of Ad26.COV2.S vaccine versus placebo. These receptors were collected from a person between 18 and 60 years old who received the Ad26.COV2.S COVID-19 vaccine or a placebo.

V is TRBV28 and J is TRBJ1-2; 8 bases match TRBD1. V lost 5 bases to trimming and J lost 2 bases; unmatched junction nucleotides: 10. This CDR3 has 16 amino acids. Germline assignment: CDR1 MDHEN and CDR2 SYDVKM. CDR3 in amino acids: CASSLRTWTGNYGYTF. As DNA, the CDR3 is TGTGCCAGCAGTCTTCGAACCTGGACAGGGAACTATGGCTACACCTTC.

This sequence joins TRBV6-2 or TRBV6-3 and TRBJ2-2; the match to TRBD1 covers 9 bases. J gave up 7 bases and V 4 bases, and 10 bases lay outside the gene matches. Germline V gives CDR1 MNHEY, CDR2 SVGEGT. The CDR3 extends over 16 amino acids. CDR3 amino acids: CASSLYRGRFGGELFF. The CDR3 coding sequence is TGTGCCAGCAGTTTATACAGGGGGCGCTTTGGCGGGGAGCTGTTTTTT.

The chain employs TRBV20-1 and TRBJ1-6; D unresolved. The germline V gene encodes CDR1 DFQATT and CDR2 SNEGSKA (reference sequence). The CDR3 runs 11 residues. With 0 bases removed from V and 13 bases from J, the gap between germline ends came to 7 bases. CDR3 sequence (DNA): TGCAGTGCTAGAGAGGGCCCCCCCCTCCACTTT. Translated: CSAREGPPLHF.

V is TRBV5-4 and J is TRBJ2-7; D gene uncertain. This CDR3 spans 15 amino acids. V gave up 4 bases and J gave up 4 bases, with 18 bases separating them. CDR1 and CDR2 (germline): SGHNT, YYREEE (reference sequence). The CDR3 sequence is CASSLRAWVPYEQYF. The CDR3 region has the DNA TGTGCCAGCAGCCTGAGAGCTTGGGTACCTTACGAGCAGTACTTC.

V usage is TRBV10-3 and J usage is TRBJ2-3, with D possibly called TRBD1 or TRBD2 (5 bases each). V shed 6 bases and J shed 4 bases, with 17 bases lying between them. The CDR3 runs to 15 residues. Germline V gives CDR1 ENHRY, CDR2 SYGVKD. The CDR3 DNA follows: TGTGCCATCAGCCTGGGACGAAAGGGAGCAGATACGCAGTATTTT. It is translated as CAISLGRKGADTQYF.

The chain joins TRBV19 to TRBJ2-5, with D possibly matching TRBD1 (6 bases). Trimming removed 8 bases from V and 5 bases from J, with 21 bases in between. The CDR3 consists of 15 residues. Germline values: CDR1 LNHDA, CDR2 SQIVND (reference sequence). DNA for the CDR3: TGTGCCAGTCGAAAAGGGGGACAACGTTTCGAGACCCAGTACTTC. This gives the protein CASRKGGQRFETQYF.

CDR3 in DNA: TGCAGTGCGAGACAGGTAGACGAGCAGTACTTC. It yields the protein CSARQVDEQYF. The chain has TRBV20-1 and TRBJ2-7; perhaps TRBD1 as D (6 bases). Trimming removed 6 bases from V and 5 bases from J, with 11 bases in between. The CDR3 sequence is 11 residues long. Germline V lookup: CDR1 DFQATT, CDR2 SNEGSKA (reference sequence).

The rearrangement joins TRBV27 to TRBJ2-5; D is perhaps TRBD1 (6 bases). Germline CDR1 is MNHEY and CDR2 is SMNVEV (reference sequence). The V end was cut by 1 base, the J end by 6 bases, with 9 bases between. This CDR3 contains 13 residues. CDR3 in DNA: TGTGCCAGCAGTTTATGGGGGCAGAAGACCCAGTACTTC. Translated, it gives CASSLWGQKTQYF.

This sequence joins TRBV6-6 and TRBJ2-5, with D unclear. V was trimmed by 9 bases and J by 2 bases, leaving 10 bases between them. The length of the CDR3 is 12 residues. Looked up from germline, CDR1 is MNHNY and CDR2 is SVGAGI (reference sequence). The CDR3 loop is CASAMRQETQYF. CDR3 DNA: TGTGCCAGTGCTATGCGACAAGAGACCCAGTACTTC.

V and J are TRBV6-5 and TRBJ1-1, with D hard to call. Germline V lookup: CDR1 MNHEY, CDR2 SVGAGI. CDR3 size: 12 residues. The V gene lost 7 bases and the J gene lost 4 bases, with 10 bases spanning the gap. The CDR3 loop reads CASTSRSTEAFF. The CDR3 DNA sequence: TGTGCCAGCACCTCCAGGAGCACTGAAGCTTTCTTT.

V gene TRBV30 combines with J gene TRBJ2-3, with 10 bases that match TRBD1. V dropped 8 bases and J dropped 1; count of bases not matched to a gene: 3. The CDR3 has 13 residues. In germline, CDR1 is GTSNPN, CDR2 SVGIG (reference sequence). The CDR3 region has the DNA TGTGCCGGGACAGGGGACGGCACAGATACGCAGTATTTT. Protein: CAGTGDGTDTQYF.

This sequence joins TRBV6-4 and TRBJ2-7; possible D gene TRBD1, 5 bases. This CDR3 is built from 14 residues. Trimming took off 6 bases at V and 2 bases at J, with 14 bases between the two ends. The germline V gene encodes CDR1 MRHNA and CDR2 SNTAGT. The CDR3 protein is CASREGAPAYEQYF. The DNA for the CDR3 is TGTGCCAGCAGAGAAGGGGCACCCGCCTACGAGCAGTACTTC.

This chain joins TRBV5-6 and TRBJ2-5; 8 bases line up with TRBD1. In germline, CDR1 is SGHDT, CDR2 YYEEEE. V gave up 5 bases and J gave up 5 bases; unmatched junction bases: 5. The CDR3 is 13 amino acids. CDR3 sequence (DNA): TGTGCCAGCAGTCCGGACAGGGTCGAGACCCAGTACTTC. As protein: CASSPDRVETQYF.

The chain employs TRBV4-1 and TRBJ2-7; D gene unclear. The CDR3 covers 14 residues. Deletions cut 4 bases from V and 2 bases from J, with 12 bases between. CDR1 is MGHRA and CDR2 is YSYEKL in the germline V gene. Here the CDR3 DNA reads TGCGCCAGCAGCCCCCAAGTGGCAACCTACGAGCAGTACTTC. It yields the protein CASSPQVATYEQYF.

The rearrangement uses TRBV28 and TRBJ1-6; possibly TRBD1 for D (5 bases). Germline-derived CDR1 and CDR2 are MDHEN and SYDVKM. The CDR3 covers 16 residues. V shed 3 bases and J shed 9 bases, with 18 bases lying between them. This CDR3 reads CASSFPVGLNISPLHF. DNA of the CDR3: TGTGCCAGCAGTTTTCCGGTGGGACTGAATATTTCACCCCTCCACTTT. The variable domain in full, completed from reference TRBV28 and TRBJ1-6, reads DVKVTQSSRYLVKRTGEKVFLECVQDMDHENMFWYRQDPGLGLRLIYFSYDVKMKEKGDIPEGYSVSREKKERFSLILESASTNQTSMYLCASSFPVGLNISPLHFGNGTRLTVT.

The CDR3 is CASSGRGETQYF. The CDR3, as DNA: TGTGCCAGCAGTGGTAGGGGGGAGACCCAGTACTTC. The chain uses TRBV12-3 or TRBV12-4 and TRBJ2-5, with D possibly TRBD1 on 6 matching bases. The CDR3 consists of 12 residues. V lost 5 bases and J lost 5, with 9 bases in between.

The chain employs TRBV24-1 and TRBJ2-1; D perhaps matches TRBD2 (5 bases). V gave up 0 bases and J gave up 5 bases, with 7 bases separating them. This CDR3 spans 14 amino acids. In germline, CDR1 is KGHDR, CDR2 SFDVKD. CDR3 in amino acids: CATSDLPGNNEQFF. As DNA, the CDR3 is TGTGCCACCAGTGATTTGCCCGGGAACAATGAGCAGTTCTTC.

This rearrangement joins TRBV5-1 to TRBJ2-1; 7 nucleotides line up with TRBD1. V was clipped by 4 bases and J by 13 bases; unmatched bases: 17. The CDR3 runs to 15 residues. Germline lookup yields CDR1 SGHRS and CDR2 YFSETQ. The CDR3 DNA follows: TGCGCCAGCAGCGCTGACAGGGCCTTTTACGGGGTACAGTTCTTC. Its protein product is CASSADRAFYGVQFF.

The rearrangement uses TRBV13 and TRBJ1-5; 11 nucleotides match TRBD1. CDR3 length equals 15 residues. V shed 3 bases and J 4 bases; nucleotides not matched to a gene: 2. Per the germline V gene, CDR1 is PRHDT and CDR2 is FYEKMQ (reference sequence). CDR3 sequence: CASSLGDRGNQPQHF. The CDR3 DNA reads as TGTGCCAGCAGCTTGGGGGACAGGGGGAATCAGCCCCAGCATTTT.

J is TRBJ2-2 and V is TRBV7-6; 15 bases fit TRBD2. The germline gives CDR1 SGHVS, CDR2 FNYEAQ. The CDR3 sequence is 18 residues long. The ends lost 1 base at V and 5 bases at J; junction bases unmatched: 5. CDR3 region: CASSLVGLAGGGTGELFF. Written as DNA, the CDR3 is TGTGCCAGCAGCTTAGTGGGACTAGCGGGAGGAGGGACCGGGGAGCTGTTTTTT.